Each of the 21 T cell receptor beta chains below was sequenced from the same sample in a study of post-analysis software for immune sequencing data. Built from TCR beta cDNA, the libraries had unique molecular identifiers in them. TCRdb re-derived calls from the PCR reads in MiXCR, one entry per CDR3 protein. This sample has fewer than 900,000 distinct CDR3 sequences, with about 43% found just once. For these receptors, no antigen is known. The study, taken as a whole, reports: Patients carried 4 or 5 TRBV segments more frequently than controls did, and TRBV5-6, TRBV5-1 and TRBV20-1 were among them.

Sequenced: blood. These receptors were obtained from a girl aged 10 to 17 with multiple sclerosis.

The rearrangement uses TRBV2 and TRBJ2-4, with TRBD2 matching 7 bases. Germline trimming cut 8 bases from V and 13 bases from J; bases unmatched to any gene: 14. Germline CDR1 SNHLY, CDR2 FYNNEI. This CDR3 has 13 amino acids. The CDR3 reads CASLAVMDETQYF. For the CDR3, the DNA is TGTGCCAGCCTAGCGGTAATGGATGAAACCCAGTACTTC. Using reference TRBV2 and TRBJ2-4 for the parts outside the CDR3, the full variable domain is EPEVTQTPSHQVTQMGQEVILRCVPISNHLYFYWYRQILGQKVEFLVSFYNNEISEKSEIFDDQFSVERPDGSNFTLKIRSTKLEDSAMYFCASLAVMDETQYFGAGTRLSVL.

This clonotype was seen only a few times. The V call is TRBV12-3 or TRBV12-4, the J call TRBJ1-5; 7 bases agree with TRBD1. V lost 6 bases and J lost 1; bases outside the gene matches: 6. The CDR3 totals 15 residues. DNA of the CDR3: TGTGCCAGCAGCAAGACAGGGAGCAGCAATCAGCCCCAGCATTTT. Translated: CASSKTGSSNQPQHF.

This chain uses TRBV12-3 or TRBV12-4 with TRBJ1-1; D gene ambiguous. This CDR3 comprises 17 residues. V shed 7 bases and J shed 1 base, with 22 bases lying between them. The CDR3 DNA is TGTGCCAGCACTACCTTGGGAGGGAAGGGCCCGAACACTGAAGCTTTCTTT. It is translated as CASTTLGGKGPNTEAFF.

The sample holds a few counts of this clonotype. The chain combines TRBV12-3 or TRBV12-4 with TRBJ2-7, with TRBD2 as a possible D gene (6 bases). The V end was cut by 6 bases, the J end by 3 bases, with 24 bases between. There are 17 residues in the CDR3. This chain's CDR3 is CASRPPRWGGRGYEQYF. DNA for the CDR3: TGTGCCAGCAGGCCCCCCCGATGGGGAGGTAGGGGCTACGAGCAGTACTTC.

Worth noting for this clonotype: A read error may explain this, as a much larger clone is one base away. The chain is built from TRBV7-8 and TRBJ2-5; 14 bases map to TRBD2. CDR3 size: 15 residues. With 5 bases clipped from V and 11 bases from J, the junction kept 10 bases outside the gene matches. Germline CDR1 SGHVS, CDR2 FQNEAQ. The CDR3 nucleotides read TGTGCCAGCAGCGACGGACTAGCGGGAGGTAATGAGCAGTACTTC. Encoded protein: CASSDGLAGGNEQYF.

This clonotype has only a few counts. The V gene is TRBV7-6, the J gene TRBJ2-7, with a tentative D call TRBD2 (5 bases). Gene TRBJ2-5 matches the end of the DNA better, so the J call may be wrong. The CDR3 is 14 residues long. CDR1 is SGHVS and CDR2 is FNYEAQ in the germline V gene. Here the CDR3 DNA reads TGTGCCAGCGCCTACTTAGAGGGCGGGCAGACCCAGTACTTC. Translated: CASAYLEGGQTQYF.

The rearrangement uses TRBV12-3 or TRBV12-4 and TRBJ1-1; a weak D match, TRBD1 (6 bases). This CDR3 has 14 residues. With 6 bases removed from V and 0 bases from J, the gap between germline ends came to 11 bases. CDR3 amino acids: CASREGGMNTEAFF. CDR3 DNA: TGTGCCAGCAGGGAGGGGGGTATGAACACTGAAGCTTTCTTT.

This chain uses TRBV2 with TRBJ1-5, with TRBD1 identical over 7 bases. The trim removed 6 bases at V and 2 bases at J, leaving 4 bases unmatched. The CDR3 contains 14 residues. Germline CDR1 and CDR2: SNHLY and FYNNEI. CDR3 DNA sequence: TGTGCCAGCAGGGATGGACAGGGCAATCAGCCCCAGCATTTT. Amino acids: CASRDGQGNQPQHF.

The sample holds many counts of this clonotype. The rearrangement joins TRBV20-1 to TRBJ2-5, with D perhaps TRBD1 or TRBD2 (5 bases each). The ends were cut back, 1 base at V and 2 bases at J, with 5 bases in the middle. Germline V gives CDR1 DFQATT, CDR2 SNEGSKA (reference sequence). The CDR3 has 12 residues. The CDR3 DNA reads TGCAGTGCTAGAGGGGGGCAAGAGACCCAGTACTTC. Translating gives CSARGGQETQYF.

V and J are TRBV5-6 and TRBJ2-1, with TRBD2 identical over 12 bases. There are 17 residues in the CDR3. V was clipped by 0 bases and J by 2 bases; unmatched bases: 3. CDR1 and CDR2 (germline): SGHDT, YYEEEE. The CDR3 protein is CASSLAGTSGPYNEQFF. As DNA, the CDR3 is TGTGCCAGCAGCTTGGCTGGGACTAGCGGGCCCTACAATGAGCAGTTCTTC.

This sequence joins TRBV4-3 and TRBJ2-5; possible D gene TRBD2, 6 bases. This CDR3 contains 15 residues. Germline CDR1 LGHNA, CDR2 YSLEER. The germline V and J ends were trimmed by 1 base and 4 bases, with 13 bases remaining between them. CDR3 sequence (DNA): TGCGCCAGCAGCCAAGCAGCGGGCCCCCCAGAGACCCAGTACTTC. It codes for CASSQAAGPPETQYF.

The chain joins TRBV10-3 to TRBJ2-7; D is unclear. The J call may be faulty, since TRBJ2-4 better matches the DNA end. The germline V gene encodes CDR1 ENHRY and CDR2 SYGVKD. The CDR3 length is 15 residues. As DNA, the CDR3 is TGTGCCATCAGTGAGACTGGGGAAGCCAAAAACATTCAGTACTTC. This encodes CAISETGEAKNIQYF.

The gene calls are TRBV27 and TRBJ1-2, with a tentative D call TRBD1 (6 bases). In germline, CDR1 is MNHEY, CDR2 SMNVEV (reference sequence). The CDR3 consists of 14 residues. V lost 5 bases and J lost 3, with 13 bases in between. As DNA, the CDR3 is TGTGCCAGCAGTCCAACCACAGGGTACTATGGCTACACCTTC. Translated, it gives CASSPTTGYYGYTF.

This clonotype has a single count. CDR3 in amino acids: CASSPGEAVYEQYF. CDR3 bases: TGTGCCAGCTCCCCAGGCGAGGCGGTGTACGAGCAGTACTTC. The gene calls are TRBV18 and TRBJ2-7, with no clear D. V was clipped by 6 bases and J by 4 bases, with 16 bases between them. The length of the CDR3 is 14 residues. The germline gives CDR1 KGHSH, CDR2 LQKENI.

In its sample, this clonotype was seen a few times. The chain is built from TRBV20-1 and TRBJ2-4, with a tentative D call TRBD2 (5 bases). The V and J ends lost 7 bases and 2 bases respectively, with 15 bases between them. The CDR3 is made up of 14 amino acids. Germline CDR1 reads DFQATT; CDR2 reads SNEGSKA (reference sequence). CDR3 residues: CSGAMGGSKNIQYF. CDR3 DNA: TGCAGTGGGGCTATGGGCGGGTCCAAAAACATTCAGTACTTC.

This clonotype has just a few counts. This chain's CDR3 is CASSQGVGTGNYEQYF. CDR3 DNA sequence: TGTGCCAGCAGCCAAGGGGTGGGGACAGGAAACTACGAGCAGTACTTC. The chain combines TRBV4-2 with TRBJ2-7; TRBD1 aligns across 8 bases. Germline CDR1 is LGHNA and CDR2 is YNFKEQ. There are 16 residues in the CDR3. The J segment lost 3 bases and the V segment lost 1 base, leaving 8 bases of the junction unmatched.

The chain is built from TRBV12-3 or TRBV12-4 and TRBJ2-5; TRBD2 aligns across 8 bases. The J call may be incorrect, as the DNA end agrees better with TRBJ2-7. CDR3 length: 16 amino acids. CDR3 sequence: CASSQPPGLGIYEQYF. For the CDR3, the DNA is TGTGCCAGCAGCCAACCCCCGGGACTAGGTATCTACGAGCAGTACTTC.

This chain uses TRBV27 with TRBJ2-7; the D is unclear. V was pared by 8 bases and J by 12 bases, with 8 bases between. Per germline, CDR1 MNHEY and CDR2 SMNVEV (reference sequence). The CDR3 loop spans 8 amino acids. The CDR3 DNA reads as TGTGCCAGCCACTGGGGGTACTTC. Residues: CASHWGYF.

This clonotype has only a few counts. The chain employs TRBV6-5 and TRBJ2-4, with TRBD1 as a possible D gene (7 bases). The CDR3 has 17 amino acids. V gave up 2 bases and J gave up 2 bases, with 16 bases separating them. Per germline, CDR1 MNHEY and CDR2 SVGAGI. The CDR3 DNA reads as TGTGCCAGCAGTTACGGCAGGCAGGGGGGAACCAAAAACATTCAGTACTTC. Amino acids: CASSYGRQGGTKNIQYF.

V gene TRBV6-2 or TRBV6-3 combines with J gene TRBJ2-1; perhaps TRBD2 as D (6 bases). The J call is in doubt because the DNA end fits TRBJ2-7 better. Per the germline V gene, CDR1 is MNHEY and CDR2 is SVGEGT. This CDR3 contains 14 residues. CDR3 in amino acids: CASSTTSYQFGQYF. As DNA, the CDR3 is TGTGCCAGCAGTACGACTAGTTATCAGTTTGGGCAGTACTTC.

In its sample, this clonotype was seen a few times. The J gene is TRBJ1-2, the V gene TRBV7-2; D ambiguous. The V end was cut by 5 bases, the J end by 6 bases, with 13 bases between. Germline V gives CDR1 SGHTA, CDR2 FQGNSA. This CDR3 region has 13 residues. This CDR3 reads CASSHVAADGYTF. CDR3 coding DNA: TGTGCCAGCAGCCATGTGGCGGCGGATGGCTACACCTTC. The full variable domain, its missing parts supplied by reference TRBV7-2 and TRBJ1-2, is GAGVSQSPSNKVTEKGKDVELRCDPISGHTALYWYRQSLGQGLEFLIYFQGNSAPDKSGLPSDRFSAERTGGSVSTLTIQRTQQEDSAVYLCASSHVAADGYTFGSGTRLTVV.